This TCR beta chain emerged from a study of blood T cell repertoires in COVID-19. Background on the study: The samples span acute and convalescent COVID-19 from the United States, Italy and Spain. Sources were T cells, B-cell-depleted T cells, or PBMCs; the material itself was cDNA or gDNA.

In the original processing: Amplification with reference gene primers provided the estimates of nucleated cell counts. This table comes from immunoSEQ multiplex PCR, and its TCRdb copy is limited to in-frame clones, with some not included. V and J calls and clone size are as listed in that table; D and trimming were resolved from the DNA. The repertoire holds 110,000 or so clones, with around 84% as singletons. CDR1 and CDR2 (germline): SGHAT, FQNNGV. Deletions cut 4 bases from V and 2 bases from J, with 3 bases between. There are 11 residues in the CDR3. This TCR was sampled from a man aged 35-49 years with acute or convalescent COVID-19. Sequencing input: peripheral blood. This chain joins TRBV11-2 and TRBJ2-7, with D hard to call. The DNA of the CDR3 is TGTGCCAGCAGCTACACCTACGAGCAGTACTTC. The encoded protein is CASSYTYEQYF.